Reported below is one T cell receptor beta chain. It has no known antigen specificity. Per-nucleotide qualities are absent, and no much larger clonotype sits a single base away. This specimen belongs to a study of blood T cell repertoires in COVID-19 (TCRdb year 2020). About the full investigation: Collaborator samples came from the United States, Italy and Spain and covered acute and convalescent phases of COVID-19. The samples were drawn from two sources: the first 160 participants of the ongoing ImmuneRACE study, and fewer than 1,500 subjects contributed by 6 global collaborators. Where available, HLA class I and class II types were taken from metadata supplied by the sample provider and were not determined by assay-based typing. The sample metadata nearly always contained a de-identified subject ID, COVID-19 status, age in years and sex. The repertoires were made available in a free public database intended to serve as a resource for research on the immune response to SARS-CoV-2. The material from the prospective study consisted of cDNA or gDNA derived from T cells, B-cell-depleted T cells, or PBMCs. Deeply sampled blood TCRbeta repertoires from subjects exposed to, actively infected with, or recovered from COVID-19 were included in the dataset. General study outcomes and caveats: The quantity of clinical and demographic metadata differed by source and by participant and was supplied without curation.

CDR1 LGHNA and CDR2 YNFKEQ are derived from the germline V gene. The V end loses 0 bases and the J end loses 0 bases, and a stretch of 12 bases separates them. The CDR3 numbers 16 residues from cysteine through phenylalanine. The only DNA kept is the CDR3, 48 bases in frame from the first base. Another Seattle source contributed samples from volunteer blood donors who had recovered from COVID-19. Each collaborating institution followed its own protocols to collect whole blood in K2EDTA tubes. For TCRbeta analysis, collaborator samples were shipped as frozen whole blood, as isolated PBMCs, or as DNA extracted from either sample type. TCRbeta CDR3 regions were amplified from genomic DNA using the immunoSEQ Assay, a bias-controlled multiplex PCR. In the authors' own workflow: The number of nucleated cells in each sample was estimated from the amplification of reference gene primers within the assay. To quantify the absolute abundance of each unique TCRbeta CDR3 rearrangement, sequence reads were collapsed and filtered. For each sample, productive Simpson clonality was calculated as the square root of Simpson's diversity index across productive rearrangements. What TCRdb holds here is the immuneACCESS table cut down to in-frame rearrangements. Part of the clones is not present; checked against another copy, under half of the missing clones reflect an unresolved V gene, and the others are unexplained. The V and J calls and clone size are taken from that table; D and trimming were inferred from the DNA. The sample profile shows some 250,000 clones; approximately 84% of them were found once. Around 2.8% of the sample rests with the top ten.

The receptor comes from a woman aged 25-40 years who had recovered from COVID-19. Sequencing was performed on peripheral blood. The rearrangement combines TRBV4-2 with TRBJ2-7, and TRBD1 may be the D gene, going by 6 matching bases. The CDR3 reads CASSQDQGGSSYEQYF. The DNA sequence is as follows: TGTGCCAGCAGCCAAGATCAAGGGGGAAGCTCCTACGAGCAGTACTTC.